The 30 T cell receptor beta chains below all came from one sample that was sequenced in a study of T cell repertoires in cytomegalovirus infection. TCRdb independently ran MiXCR on the reads; one entry per CDR3 protein. Of 570,000 or so distinct CDR3 sequences listed, 40% are singletons. Their recognized antigens are unknown. The sample here was cultured PBMCs, taken from culture after CMV antigen stimulation. All receptors derive from a human donor in good health (CMV status not recorded). Some clones in this sample may be carry-over from other donors' samples.

Many counts were recorded for this clonotype. This sequence joins TRBV7-6 and TRBJ2-7, with 14 bases fitting TRBD2. V trimming: 5 bases; J trimming: 7 bases; junction bases outside the gene matches: 4. This CDR3 region has 14 residues. CDR1 and CDR2 (germline): SGHVS, FNYEAQ. Written as DNA, the CDR3 is TGTGCCAGCAGCCGACTAGCGGGAGGGGGGGAGCAGTACTTC. Protein product: CASSRLAGGGEQYF.

V gene TRBV4-1 combines with J gene TRBJ2-1; 7 nucleotides align to TRBD2. There are 16 residues in the CDR3. Trimming at V came to 1 base and at J to 9 bases, leaving 12 bases not matched to a gene. The germline V gene has CDR1 MGHRA and CDR2 YSYEKL. CDR3 loop: CASSQVLTSPLGEQFF. In DNA form, the CDR3 reads TGCGCCAGCAGCCAAGTTTTGACTAGCCCCCTTGGTGAGCAGTTCTTC.

The gene calls are TRBV27 and TRBJ1-5; no definite D call. The germline gives CDR1 MNHEY, CDR2 SMNVEV (reference sequence). This CDR3 has 15 residues. The V and J ends lost 3 bases and 4 bases respectively, with 13 bases between them. For the CDR3, the DNA is TGTGCCAGCAGTTTTGATACTGCGTTTAATCAGCCCCAGCATTTT. Translated, it gives CASSFDTAFNQPQHF.

V and J are TRBV27 and TRBJ2-2; TRBD2 matches 12 bases. Unmatched junction bases numbered 3, after V lost 4 bases and J lost 3 bases. Germline CDR1 is MNHEY and CDR2 is SMNVEV (reference sequence). The CDR3 is 16 amino acids. The CDR3 loop reads CASSSRLAGDTGELFF. The CDR3 DNA reads TGTGCCAGCAGTTCCCGACTAGCGGGAGACACCGGGGAGCTGTTTTTT.

V is TRBV25-1 and J is TRBJ1-6; D perhaps matches TRBD1 (6 bases). Trimming left V 4 bases short and J 8 bases short, with 9 bases between. This CDR3 comprises 13 residues. Germline V gene data show CDR1 as MGHDK and CDR2 as SYGVNS. The chain's CDR3 is CASSARTDSPLHF. In nucleotides, the CDR3 is TGTGCCAGCAGTGCCAGGACAGATTCACCCCTCCACTTT.

This clonotype appeared a few times. The chain couples TRBV7-2 to TRBJ2-3; 8 nucleotides agree with TRBD2. Germline CDR1 reads SGHTA; CDR2 reads FQGNSA. The CDR3 is 15 amino acids. J lost 1 base, V lost 2 bases, and 2 bases had no gene match. The chain's CDR3 is CASSLIAGRTDTQYF. CDR3 sequence (DNA): TGTGCCAGCAGCTTAATAGCGGGGCGCACAGATACGCAGTATTTT.

V usage is TRBV7-9 and J usage is TRBJ1-6, with unresolved D. The CDR3 covers 16 residues. Trimming took 1 base from V and 9 from J, leaving 16 bases between them. The germline gives CDR1 SEHNR, CDR2 FQNEAQ (reference sequence). CDR3 in DNA: TGTGCCAGCAGCTTAGGCGCAGGCTTTCTCTCTTCACCCCTCCACTTT. This codes for CASSLGAGFLSSPLHF. The whole variable domain, remainder taken from reference TRBV7-9 and TRBJ1-6, is DTGVSQNPRHKITKRGQNVTFRCDPISEHNRLYWYRQTLGQGPEFLTYFQNEAQLEKSRLLSDRFSAERPKGSFSTLEIQRTEQGDSAMYLCASSLGAGFLSSPLHFGNGTRLTVT.

This chain joins TRBV7-2 and TRBJ2-3, with 8 bases identical to TRBD2. Trimming removed 1 base from V and 2 bases from J; junction bases left unmatched: 5. The CDR3 is made up of 16 amino acids. Germline loops: CDR1 SGHTA, CDR2 FQGNSA. In DNA form, the CDR3 reads TGTGCCAGCAGCTTAGAAGCGGGGGTAATCACAGATACGCAGTATTTT. This encodes CASSLEAGVITDTQYF.

The V and J genes are TRBV6-1 and TRBJ1-3; perhaps TRBD1 as D (5 bases). The CDR3 contains 16 residues. The germline V gene encodes CDR1 MNHNS and CDR2 SASEGT. V lost 1 base and J lost 0, with 10 bases in between. CDR3 sequence: CASSEGGGYSGNTIYF. As DNA, the CDR3 is TGTGCCAGCAGTGAAGGGGGGGGGTACTCTGGAAACACCATATATTTT.

This clonotype was counted between two and nine times. The rearrangement uses TRBV30 and TRBJ1-1, with D unresolved. V was cut by 0 bases and J by 4 bases, with 3 bases left in between. CDR1 and CDR2 (germline): GTSNPN, SVGIG (reference sequence). CDR3 length equals 11 residues. CDR3 coding DNA: TGTGCCTGGAGTGTACTCACTGAAGCTTTCTTT. Its translation: CAWSVLTEAFF.

The rearrangement links TRBV7-6 to TRBJ2-7; D is undetermined. Germline V CDR1 and CDR2: SGHVS, FNYEAQ. Trimming stripped 3 bases from V and 0 bases from J, with 9 bases between. This CDR3 region has 14 residues. CDR3 in amino acids: CASSFEGTSYEQYF. The CDR3 DNA reads as TGTGCCAGCAGCTTTGAAGGAACCTCCTACGAGCAGTACTTC.

This clonotype turned up a few times. The V call is TRBV7-6, the J call TRBJ2-7, with unresolved D. Germline lookup yields CDR1 SGHVS and CDR2 FNYEAQ. The ends were cut back, 1 base at V and 3 bases at J, with 16 bases in the middle. The CDR3 has 16 amino acids. CDR3 sequence: CASSLGVWPEYYEQYF. The CDR3 DNA sequence: TGTGCCAGCAGCTTAGGGGTTTGGCCCGAGTACTACGAGCAGTACTTC.

The V call is TRBV13, the J call TRBJ2-7; D might be TRBD2 (6 bases). The germline V gene has CDR1 PRHDT and CDR2 FYEKMQ (reference sequence). The CDR3 has 14 residues. Trimming cost V 5 bases and J 4 bases, with 15 bases left between them. CDR3 region: CASSPSGEGYEQYF. Here the CDR3 DNA reads TGTGCCAGCAGCCCCTCGGGAGAAGGGTACGAGCAGTACTTC.

The rearrangement joins TRBV5-6 to TRBJ2-2, with no clear D. The ends were cut back, 4 bases at V and 6 bases at J, with 16 bases in the middle. Germline loops: CDR1 SGHDT, CDR2 YYEEEE. CDR3 length: 15 amino acids. The CDR3 DNA reads TGTGCCAGCAGCCCAGGTCCAGGAAGGGCCGGGGAGCTGTTTTTT. Translating it yields CASSPGPGRAGELFF.

V gene TRBV20-1 combines with J gene TRBJ1-6; maybe TRBD1 (5 bases). This CDR3 has 15 residues. Germline-derived CDR1 and CDR2 are DFQATT and SNEGSKA (reference sequence). Trimming removed 6 bases at V and 5 bases at J, with 17 bases between. This CDR3 is CSAKTQTGDNSPLHF. The CDR3 DNA sequence: TGCAGTGCAAAGACACAAACAGGCGATAATTCACCCCTCCACTTT.

The CDR3 nucleotides are TGTGCCAGCATTCAGGGACCCTCGGGGGAGCAGTTCTTC. Protein sequence: CASIQGPSGEQFF. This chain joins TRBV2 and TRBJ2-1; perhaps D is TRBD1 or TRBD2 (5 bases each). Germline V gene sequence: CDR1 SNHLY, CDR2 FYNNEI. The CDR3 is 13 amino acids. Trimming removed 7 bases from V and 10 bases from J, with 17 bases in between.

This clonotype was observed a handful of times. The chain carries TRBV24-1 and TRBJ1-2; 9 positions agree with TRBD1. The CDR3 consists of 13 residues. V trimming: 3 bases; J trimming: 7 bases; junction bases outside the gene matches: 2. Germline CDR1 is KGHDR and CDR2 is SFDVKD. CDR3 loop: CATSDPTGGGYTF. In DNA form, the CDR3 reads TGTGCCACCAGTGATCCGACAGGGGGTGGCTACACCTTC.

V usage is TRBV7-2 and J usage is TRBJ2-7; TRBD1 aligns across 12 bases. The CDR3 is made up of 18 amino acids. Germline CDR1 is SGHTA and CDR2 is FQGNSA. Trimming took 5 bases from V and 2 from J; bases not matched to a gene: 13. The CDR3 loop is CASSLKPGQGALPYEQYF. The CDR3 region has the DNA TGTGCCAGCAGCCTCAAACCGGGACAGGGGGCTCTACCCTACGAGCAGTACTTC.

Only a few counts were recorded for this clonotype. In nucleotides, the CDR3 is TGTGCCAGCAGGGACAGCTATAATTCACCCCTCCACTTT. It is translated as CASRDSYNSPLHF. The rearrangement joins TRBV12-3 or TRBV12-4 to TRBJ1-6; D possibly corresponds to TRBD1 (6 bases). V was trimmed by 6 bases and J by 3 bases, leaving 6 bases between them. The CDR3 contains 13 residues.

This clonotype was found many times. This chain joins TRBV7-2 and TRBJ2-1; 15 positions agree with TRBD2. With 4 bases clipped from V and 10 bases from J, the junction kept 8 bases outside the gene matches. Germline V CDR1 and CDR2: SGHTA, FQGNSA. There are 16 residues in the CDR3. This CDR3 is CASSSHLGLAGGEQFF. The DNA of the CDR3 is TGTGCCAGCAGCTCCCACCTCGGACTAGCGGGAGGGGAGCAGTTCTTC.

This rearrangement joins TRBV12-3 or TRBV12-4 to TRBJ1-1; D is perhaps TRBD1 (5 bases). CDR3 length: 14 residues. The V end was cut by 5 bases, the J end by 1 base, with 11 bases between. CDR3 nucleotide sequence: TGTGCCAGCAGTCCTGGGGCGGGGAACACTGAAGCTTTCTTT. Translating it yields CASSPGAGNTEAFF.

The chain recombines TRBV6-1 with TRBJ1-4; TRBD1 is a possible D gene (6 bases). Trimming removed 8 bases at V and 6 bases at J, with 16 bases between. The CDR3 has 14 amino acids. Germline V gives CDR1 MNHNS, CDR2 SASEGT. Here the CDR3 reads CASPAPGADEKLFF. The CDR3 DNA reads as TGTGCCAGCCCCGCTCCAGGGGCCGATGAAAAACTGTTTTTT.

V usage is TRBV28 and J usage is TRBJ1-1, with D maybe TRBD1 (6 bases). This CDR3 spans 19 amino acids. The V gene's germline CDR1 is MDHEN and CDR2 SYDVKM. Deletions cut 3 bases from V and 5 bases from J, with 28 bases between. The CDR3 coding sequence is TGTGCCAGCAGTTTTTCGGATGGGGGGCTCGGAGGGAGAGAGACTGAAGCTTTCTTT. It yields the protein CASSFSDGGLGGRETEAFF.

The rearrangement uses TRBV27 and TRBJ2-2; 7 bases fit TRBD2. Losses at the gene ends were 5 bases for V and 3 bases for J; bases not matched to a gene: 3. Per the germline V gene, CDR1 is MNHEY and CDR2 is SMNVEV (reference sequence). CDR3 length: 14 residues. CDR3 DNA: TGTGCCAGCAGTCGGAGCGGGGACACCGGGGAGCTGTTTTTT. Its protein product is CASSRSGDTGELFF.

J is TRBJ2-7 and V is TRBV5-5, with 13 bases lining up with TRBD2. This CDR3 spans 16 amino acids. Trimming at V came to 3 bases and at J to 1 base, leaving 4 bases not matched to a gene. CDR1 SGHKS and CDR2 YYEKEE come from the germline V gene (reference sequence). CDR3 amino acids: CASSSQTSGRSYEQYF. For the CDR3, the DNA is TGTGCCAGCAGCTCCCAGACTAGCGGGAGGTCCTACGAGCAGTACTTC.

This chain links TRBV7-2 with TRBJ1-3; weak D call: TRBD1 (6 bases). The CDR3 sequence is 17 residues long. V lost 4 bases and J lost 0, with 16 bases in between. The V gene's germline CDR1 is SGHTA and CDR2 FQGNSA. The CDR3 nucleotides read TGTGCCAGCAGCTCCCACCGGGGGCTATACTCTGGAAACACCATATATTTT. This translates into CASSSHRGLYSGNTIYF.

The rearrangement links TRBV2 to TRBJ2-1, with 7 bases fitting TRBD2. The CDR3 contains 15 residues. The V segment lost 1 base and the J segment 7 bases; nucleotides outside the gene matches: 7. Germline lookup yields CDR1 SNHLY and CDR2 FYNNEI. CDR3 loop: CASSEDSGLGNEQFF. The DNA of the CDR3 is TGTGCCAGCAGTGAAGATAGCGGGCTTGGAAATGAGCAGTTCTTC.

The V call is TRBV10-2, the J call TRBJ2-3; no definite D call. V lost 1 base and J lost 4, with 6 bases in between. CDR1 is WSHSY and CDR2 is SAAADI in the germline V gene. The CDR3 has 13 residues. The CDR3 here is CASSEFSADTQYF. CDR3 bases: TGCGCCAGCAGTGAGTTCAGCGCAGATACGCAGTATTTT.

The J gene is TRBJ2-3, the V gene TRBV7-2, with 10 nucleotides matching TRBD1. The CDR3 consists of 15 residues. Germline V gives CDR1 SGHTA, CDR2 FQGNSA. V lost 5 bases to trimming and J lost 2 bases; unmatched junction nucleotides: 4. The CDR3 region is CASSRDRGYTDTQYF. The CDR3 coding sequence is TGTGCCAGCAGCCGGGACAGGGGATACACAGATACGCAGTATTTT.

This clonotype was seen a few times. V is TRBV12-3 or TRBV12-4 and J is TRBJ2-4; 8 bases are shared with TRBD1. V was pared by 5 bases and J by 0 bases, with 3 bases of the junction left unmatched. CDR3 size: 15 residues. Here the CDR3 reads CASSTGTGAKNIQYF. The CDR3 DNA follows: TGTGCCAGCAGTACCGGGACAGGAGCCAAAAACATTCAGTACTTC.